This T cell receptor (beta chain) was retrieved from a study of T-cell reconstitution after alpha-beta-depleted transplantation in children. This clonotype was counted a few times. Its specificity is unknown. Losses at the gene ends were 7 bases for V and 4 bases for J; bases not matched to a gene: 21. CDR1 and CDR2 (germline): MNHEY, SMNVEV (reference sequence). The CDR3 has 20 amino acids. Study findings and constraints: Alpha-beta T cells about two months after transplant reportedly derived from several hundred expanded graft clones. At one year after transplant, newly produced T cells mostly accounted for T-cell counts and diversity.

Unique molecular identifiers were built into the TCRbeta library. From the PCR reads, TCRdb called clonotypes with MiXCR, one entry per CDR3 protein. The sample shows approximately 490,000 distinct CDR3 sequences, more than 9% of them seen only once. The chain employs TRBV27 and TRBJ2-1; 11 bases agree with TRBD2. The source of this sequence is a child under 10 years old with inherited bone marrow failure, due to receive a stem cell transplant. Here the sequenced sample was PBMCs, taken before TCRalphabeta/CD19-depleted stem cell transplant. CDR3 in DNA: TGTGCCAGCACCGCAAAACTACAGGGTCGGGGACTAGCGGTATACAATGAGCAGTTCTTC. It encodes CASTAKLQGRGLAVYNEQFF.